This T cell receptor beta chain was documented in a study of T-cell memory formation after mild COVID-19. Study findings and constraints: Cross-reactive memory apparently joined, as some responding clones appeared in pre-infection memory.

This clonotype was observed a handful of times. Its target is unknown. MiXCR, applied by TCRdb to the 5' RACE reads, yields one record per CDR3 protein. The data contain 250,000 or so distinct CDR3 sequences, roughly 18% of them seen just once; the ten biggest clones take up around 23%. Sequenced sample: PBMCs or a T cell subset sorted from them (not recorded which). The clonotype originates from a man between 18 and 35 years old who had mild COVID-19 (a few samples of this study predate the infection). Cell type and time point are not known.

CDR3 loop: CASSLPWTAKETQYF. The DNA for the CDR3 is TGTGCCAGCAGTTTGCCCTGGACGGCAAAAGAGACCCAGTACTTC. The chain uses TRBV12-3 or TRBV12-4 and TRBJ2-5; no clear D gene. The CDR3 runs 15 residues. V was clipped by 3 bases and J by 3 bases, with 14 bases between them.